This T cell receptor (beta chain) emerged from a study of blood T cells in healthy people across ages (dated by TCRdb to between 2014 and 2016). Study-wide context: In model experiments, template switching captured about one uniquely barcoded TCR beta cDNA molecule for every two T cells. To avoid experimental bias, donors of different ages were distributed randomly across sequencing lanes. The study analyzed two additional independent replicas of 1 million unique cDNA reads from the same blood draw for two donors, one aged 18 to 29 and one aged 80 or older. Age-related changes in TCR beta repertoire diversity were measured in the study by deep sequencing normalized with unique cDNA molecular identifiers. Four age groups were formed from the donors: young (average approximately 17 years), middle-aged (approximately 41), aged (about 68) and long-lived (about 80). Study-wide conclusions, independent of this receptor: Because donor CMV infection status was unknown, age-related changes in expanded clonotypes were potentially confounded. Total diversity estimates from one million sequenced T cells were considered lower bounds and underestimates. There was a strong correlation between observed TCR beta diversity and the percentage of naive T cells measured by flow cytometry. Since profiling was done on bulk unsorted PBMCs, naive and antigen-experienced compartments could not be conclusively compared. Observed TCR beta diversity per million T cells fell roughly linearly with age, and a significant reduction was already apparent by age about 43. Compared with the aged group, the long-lived group had more naive CD4+ T cells, fewer expanded clones and increased TCR diversity, suggesting age selection.

Libraries were built with 5' RACE. A second PCR of roughly 7 to 12 cycles was performed with a sample-barcoded 5' primer and a J-beta primer mix. A unique molecular identifier was introduced onto each TCR beta cDNA molecule by a template-switch 5' adaptor carrying 12 random nucleotides. Each sample yielded at least 3 million CDR3-containing paired-end reads. The Mint cDNA synthesis kit, primed by a TRBC-specific oligonucleotide, was used to synthesize first-strand cDNA from all RNA. All cDNA was treated with uracil-DNA glycosylase and then went through a first 18-cycle PCR with the universal primers M1SS and BC2_uni_R. On the study's bioinformatics: Normalization of each sample was performed by random selection of 1 million high-quality reads, each carrying a distinct molecular identifier. Instead of being binned into consensus sequences, reads with shared molecular identifiers were discarded. MiTCR, with a Q25 quality threshold and the strictest error-elimination algorithm, was used for CDR3 identification, clonotype clustering and error correction. A nonparametric unseen species model with Euler transformation was used to estimate a lower bound on total TCR beta diversity. Using fastp trimming at Q25 and MiXCR clonotype assembly, TCRdb reanalyzed the public sequencing data and kept in-frame beta chains. Identical CDR3 proteins give one entry, which carries the most common genes and DNA. These V and J calls derive from TCRdb rather than the authors' analysis. This sample gives roughly 1.9 million distinct CDR3 sequences in total; roughly 43% of them show up just once. Jointly, the top ten make up 20% to 25% of the sample.

The donors were roughly 39 Caucasian individuals from Russia, aged 6 to 90 years, who were systemically healthy. Each donor gave approximately 9.3 milliliters of peripheral blood, collected into EDTA-treated Vacutainer tubes. Ficoll-Paque density-gradient centrifugation was used to isolate PBMCs, with at least 6 million obtained per sample. Total RNA was extracted from PBMCs with Trizol reagent, with at least 6 micrograms obtained per sample. For every donor, an aliquot of PBMCs went through flow cytometry to measure the percentages of naive CD45RAhigh/CD27high T cells. V gives up 1 base and J gives up 7 bases, and the segment between their germline ends measures 14 bases. Its CDR3 holds 15 amino acids, cysteine through phenylalanine. Only the CDR3 portion is preserved as DNA: 45 bases, with reading frame beginning at the first base. The germline V gene specifies SGHTA as CDR1 and FQGNSA as CDR2.

The sample holds one count of this clonotype. The specificity of this receptor is unknown. Base qualities are not recorded, but no much larger clone differs from it by a single base. The sequence was collected from a human donor in good health. The sequencing input was blood. The chain employs TRBV7-2 and TRBJ1-5, and the D gene may be TRBD1, 6 bases matching. The bases are TGTGCCAGCAGCTTAGACACAGGGTCTCAGCAGCCCCAGCATTTT. Its coded protein is CASSLDTGSQQPQHF. With the portions outside the CDR3 filled from the reference TRBV7-2 and TRBJ1-5 genes, the complete variable region becomes GAGVSQSPSNKVTEKGKDVELRCDPISGHTALYWYRQSLGQGLEFLIYFQGNSAPDKSGLPSDRFSAERTGGSVSTLTIQRTQQEDSAVYLCASSLDTGSQQPQHFGDGTRLSIL.